A single sample is the source of the 32 T cell receptor beta chains below, sequenced in a study of Tregs in tolerant kidney transplant recipients. This table comes from immunoSEQ multiplex PCR, and its TCRdb copy is limited to in-frame clones, with some not included. The sample has around 21,000 clones; under 70% are singletons. Their specific antigens are unknown. Source material: Tregs from blood cultured with allogeneic cells. The receptors here all came from a human donor in good health.

A remark on this clone: A read error may produce the germline difference seen at one junction end. The chain recombines TRBV6-7 with TRBJ2-7; D is ambiguous. TRBV6-7 is placed among ORFs of uncertain function. The CDR3 is made up of 11 amino acids. CDR3 residues: CVSSYWYEQYF. For the CDR3, the DNA is TGTGTCAGCAGTTATTGGTACGAGCAGTACTTC.

The chain couples TRBV21-1 to TRBJ2-1. TRBV21-1 is a documented pseudogene. The CDR3 sequence is 14 residues long. CDR3 loop: CASSNEGFRNEQFF. DNA of the CDR3: TGTGCCAGCAGCAACGAAGGGTTCCGCAATGAGCAGTTCTTC.

This clone showed up just a few times. The rearrangement joins TRBV6-5 to TRBJ2-7; D gene unclear. Trimming cost V 1 base and J 7 bases, with 11 bases left between them. Looked up from germline, CDR1 is MNHEY and CDR2 is SVGAGI. This CDR3 region has 13 residues. CDR3 sequence reads: CASSYFNRGEQYF. CDR3 bases: TGTGCCAGCAGTTACTTTAACCGTGGGGAGCAGTACTTC.

The chain combines TRBV29-1 with TRBJ2-7, with D perhaps TRBD1 (5 bases). There are 12 residues in the CDR3. Trimming left V 4 bases short and J 3 bases short, with 10 bases between. In germline, CDR1 is SQVTM, CDR2 ANQGSEA. This CDR3 is CSVVGVRYEQYF. In DNA form, the CDR3 reads TGCAGCGTTGTAGGGGTACGCTACGAGCAGTACTTC.

In this sample, this clone turned up once. The chain links TRBV7-3 to TRBJ2-5; 8 bases are shared with TRBD1. Germline lookup yields CDR1 SGHTA and CDR2 FQGTGA. This CDR3 region has 15 residues. V was clipped by 4 bases and J by 5 bases; unmatched bases: 9. The CDR3 sequence is CASSWGTGRGETQYF. For the CDR3, the DNA is TGTGCCAGCAGCTGGGGGACAGGCCGAGGGGAGACCCAGTACTTC. Full variable domain (remainder filled in from reference TRBV7-3 and TRBJ2-5): GAGVSQTPSNKVTEKGKYVELRCDPISGHTALYWYRQSLGQGPEFLIYFQGTGAADDSGLPNDRFFAVRPEGSVSTLKIQRTERGDSAVYLCASSWGTGRGETQYFGPGTRLLVL.

The CDR3: CASSLEDSNYGYTF. Here the CDR3 DNA reads TGCGCCAGCAGCTTAGAAGACTCAAACTATGGCTACACCTTC. V usage is TRBV5-1 and J usage is TRBJ1-2; D ambiguous. Germline V gives CDR1 SGHRS, CDR2 YFSETQ. This CDR3 has 14 residues. V was shortened by 2 bases and J by 2 bases, with 10 bases between the two germline ends.

This chain links TRBV7-8 with TRBJ2-7, with a possible D match to TRBD1 (6 bases). With 1 base removed from V and 2 bases from J, the gap between germline ends came to 15 bases. Germline-derived CDR1 and CDR2 are SGHVS and FQNEAQ. The CDR3 consists of 16 residues. The CDR3 DNA is TGTGCCAGCAGCTTAGGTCCGGCAGGGGCCCCCTACGAGCAGTACTTC. Its translation: CASSLGPAGAPYEQYF.

This clone is classed as medium-sized (0.01 to 0.1%). The chain employs TRBV5-4 and TRBJ2-7; no definite D call. Germline CDR1 and CDR2: SGHNT and YYREEE (reference sequence). The germline V and J ends were trimmed by 0 bases and 2 bases, with 12 bases remaining between them. The CDR3 loop spans 15 amino acids. CDR3 in amino acids: CASSLGRYPTYEQYF. The CDR3 bases are TGTGCCAGCAGCTTGGGACGGTACCCCACCTACGAGCAGTACTTC.

The table lists this clone with a few counts. The chain couples TRBV7-9 to TRBJ2-1, with D possibly matching TRBD2 (7 bases). Trimming pared 5 bases from V and 4 bases from J, leaving 15 bases between. Germline lookup yields CDR1 SEHNR and CDR2 FQNEAQ (reference sequence). This CDR3 has 15 amino acids. The CDR3 nucleotides are TGTGCCAGCAGCGGATGGGGGGGCACTTACAATGAGCAGTTCTTC. It is translated as CASSGWGGTYNEQFF.

This chain connects TRBV27 to TRBJ1-5, with a weak D call TRBD1 (5 bases). Trimming took 1 base from V and 4 from J, leaving 8 bases between them. The CDR3 contains 14 residues. The V gene's germline CDR1 is MNHEY and CDR2 SMNVEV (reference sequence). The CDR3 region has the DNA TGTGCCAGCAGTTTATTCCGGGGGAATCAGCCCCAGCATTTT. It encodes CASSLFRGNQPQHF.

This chain links TRBV6-5 with TRBJ1-5; TRBD1 matches 8 bases. The junction had 10 bases not matched to a gene; V was cut back by 6 bases and J by 6 bases. Germline CDR1 reads MNHEY; CDR2 reads SVGAGI. The CDR3 has 15 residues. The CDR3 loop reads CASRGSDRVFQPQHF. CDR3 nucleotide sequence: TGTGCCAGCAGGGGCTCGGACAGGGTCTTTCAGCCCCAGCATTTT.

The V call is TRBV5-4, the J call TRBJ2-7, with 7 bases aligning to TRBD1. The ends lost 4 bases at V and 2 bases at J; junction bases unmatched: 6. Germline values: CDR1 SGHNT, CDR2 YYREEE (reference sequence). This CDR3 contains 14 residues. This CDR3 reads CASSAGDRPYEQYF. CDR3 DNA sequence: TGTGCCAGCAGCGCCGGGGACAGACCCTACGAGCAGTACTTC.

The V and J genes are TRBV10-3 and TRBJ2-7; D is ambiguous. Germline loops: CDR1 ENHRY, CDR2 SYGVKD. Trimming removed 0 bases from V and 2 bases from J, with 8 bases in between. The CDR3 length is 14 residues. CDR3: CAISESLSTYEQYF. The DNA for the CDR3 is TGTGCCATCAGTGAGTCGCTGAGTACCTACGAGCAGTACTTC.

This CDR3 is CASRVAGTGLGEQYF. The CDR3 region has the DNA TGTGCCAGCAGGGTAGCCGGGACAGGGCTTGGCGAGCAGTACTTC. The rearrangement joins TRBV6-5 to TRBJ2-7, with 9 bases that match TRBD1. There are 15 residues in the CDR3. V lost 6 bases to trimming and J lost 6 bases; unmatched junction nucleotides: 12. CDR1 MNHEY and CDR2 SVGAGI come from the germline V gene.

This chain connects TRBV7-9 to TRBJ1-6, with 10 bases aligning to TRBD1. The CDR3 loop spans 18 amino acids. Germline V CDR1 and CDR2: SEHNR, FQNEAQ (reference sequence). V was pared by 0 bases and J by 6 bases, with 8 bases of the junction left unmatched. This chain's CDR3 is CASSLAPAGTGVNSPLHF. The CDR3, as DNA: TGTGCCAGCAGCTTAGCCCCCGCAGGGACAGGGGTTAATTCACCCCTCCACTTT.

The chain combines TRBV7-2 with TRBJ2-1; 8 nucleotides align to TRBD1. The CDR3 runs to 18 residues. Germline V gene sequence: CDR1 SGHTA, CDR2 FQGNSA. With 5 bases clipped from V and 0 bases from J, the junction kept 12 bases outside the gene matches. Written as DNA, the CDR3 is TGTGCCAGCAGCCACGCGGAACCGGGACAGGACTCCTACAATGAGCAGTTCTTC. Translating gives CASSHAEPGQDSYNEQFF.

V is TRBV11-3 and J is TRBJ2-1; 7 nucleotides match TRBD1. The V gene's germline CDR1 is SGHNT and CDR2 YENEEA. The J segment lost 8 bases and the V segment lost 6 bases, leaving 4 bases of the junction unmatched. The CDR3 consists of 12 residues. The CDR3 nucleotides are TGTGCCAGCAGTCGACAGGGACATGAGCAGTTCTTC. Its protein is CASSRQGHEQFF.

This chain uses TRBV6-1 with TRBJ2-7; 11 bases line up with TRBD2. The CDR3 loop spans 13 amino acids. Germline CDR1 is MNHNS and CDR2 is SASEGT. The ends lost 8 bases at V and 2 bases at J; junction bases unmatched: 2. The CDR3 sequence: CASFSGGAYEQYF. The CDR3 nucleotides are TGTGCCAGCTTTAGCGGGGGGGCCTACGAGCAGTACTTC.

This rearrangement joins TRBV7-8 to TRBJ2-7; 9 positions agree with TRBD1. The length of the CDR3 is 14 residues. V trimming: 3 bases; J trimming: 7 bases; junction bases outside the gene matches: 7. Germline CDR1 is SGHVS and CDR2 is FQNEAQ. The CDR3 region has the DNA TGTGCCAGCAGCTTCGGACAGGGGCTGGGTGAGCAGTACTTC. It specifies CASSFGQGLGEQYF.

Note on this clone: One junction end disagrees with the germline gene, perhaps due to a read error. The chain has TRBV5-1 and TRBJ2-4; maybe TRBD2 (6 bases). Germline V gives CDR1 SGHRS, CDR2 YFSETQ. This CDR3 is built from 18 residues. CDR3 in DNA: TGCGCCAGCAGCTCCGGGCGGACGGGAGCGATAGCCAAAAGCATTCAGTACTTC. It encodes CASSSGRTGAIAKSIQYF.

The V gene is TRBV27, the J gene TRBJ2-7, with D possibly being TRBD1 or TRBD2 (5 bases each). This CDR3 contains 12 residues. Germline-derived CDR1 and CDR2 are MNHEY and SMNVEV (reference sequence). V was pared by 5 bases and J by 7 bases, with 12 bases between. In DNA form, the CDR3 reads TGTGCCAGCAGTACTCCGTGGGGGGAGCAGTACTTC. Amino acid sequence: CASSTPWGEQYF.

Concerning this clone: Germline and junction disagree at one end, which may indicate a read error. The chain has TRBV6-6 and TRBJ1-4, with 7 positions matching TRBD1. The CDR3 loop spans 15 amino acids. The germline CDR1 and CDR2 sequences are MNHNY and SVGAGI (reference sequence). CDR3 in DNA: TGTGCCAGCACAGGAGCCGGGACAGATAATCAAAAACTGTTTTTT. Translation gives CASTGAGTDNQKLFF.

This chain connects TRBV18 to TRBJ1-5, with D unresolved. Germline loops: CDR1 KGHSH, CDR2 LQKENI. V was cut by 3 bases and J by 0 bases, with 18 bases left in between. This CDR3 region has 18 residues. The chain's CDR3 is CASSPGWTESHSNQPQHF. The CDR3 nucleotides read TGTGCCAGCTCACCGGGCTGGACGGAATCGCATAGCAATCAGCCCCAGCATTTT.

The chain combines TRBV2 with TRBJ1-2; D not certain. The germline V and J ends were trimmed by 4 bases and 5 bases, with 8 bases remaining between them. The CDR3 is 12 amino acids. The germline CDR1 and CDR2 sequences are SNHLY and FYNNEI. DNA for the CDR3: TGTGCCAGCAGTGTTGCGGCATATGGCTACACCTTC. Translation gives CASSVAAYGYTF.

The J gene is TRBJ2-7, the V gene TRBV19, with 9 nucleotides matching TRBD2. The CDR3 covers 16 residues. V was clipped by 0 bases and J by 7 bases; unmatched bases: 10. The germline CDR1 and CDR2 sequences are LNHDA and SQIVND (reference sequence). CDR3 coding DNA: TGTGCCAGTAGTATAGACCCCGGTAGCGGGAGAGGTGAGCAGTACTTC. This translates into CASSIDPGSGRGEQYF. Supplemented by reference TRBV19 and TRBJ2-7, the full variable domain reads DGGITQSPKYLFRKEGQNVTLSCEQNLNHDAMYWYRQDPGQGLRLIYYSQIVNDFQKGDIAEGYSVSREKKESFPLTVTSAQKNPTAFYLCASSIDPGSGRGEQYFGPGTRLTVT.

This clone was counted only a few times. This chain connects TRBV5-1 to TRBJ1-1; 8 bases are shared with TRBD1. The CDR3 totals 14 residues. With 4 bases clipped from V and 0 bases from J, the junction kept 2 bases outside the gene matches. Per germline, CDR1 SGHRS and CDR2 YFSETQ. CDR3 sequence: CASSGQGLNTEAFF. In DNA form, the CDR3 reads TGCGCCAGCAGCGGACAGGGACTGAACACTGAAGCTTTCTTT.

The V and J genes are TRBV2 and TRBJ2-1; D may be TRBD1 or TRBD2 (5 bases each). This CDR3 has 15 amino acids. Germline V lookup: CDR1 SNHLY, CDR2 FYNNEI. Trimming took 3 bases from V and 0 from J, leaving 9 bases between them. The CDR3 loop reads CASSDGANSYNEQFF. The CDR3 DNA sequence: TGTGCCAGCAGTGACGGGGCTAACTCCTACAATGAGCAGTTCTTC.

The V and J genes are TRBV7-9 and TRBJ2-4; D is ambiguous. This CDR3 is built from 17 residues. Germline assignment: CDR1 SEHNR and CDR2 FQNEAQ (reference sequence). Trimming removed 3 bases from V and 0 bases from J, with 15 bases in between. The CDR3 region is CASSFFPGRLAKNIQYF. The CDR3 bases are TGTGCCAGCAGCTTTTTCCCGGGCCGACTAGCCAAAAACATTCAGTACTTC.

This clone turned up a few times. The J gene is TRBJ2-5, the V gene TRBV10-1; 8 bases fit TRBD1. From germline, CDR1 is WNHNN and CDR2 SYGVQD (reference sequence). CDR3 length: 14 residues. The V segment lost 6 bases and the J segment 1 base; nucleotides outside the gene matches: 4. The CDR3: CASSRDRTQETQYF. The CDR3 bases are TGCGCCAGCAGCCGGGACAGGACCCAAGAGACCCAGTACTTC.

The chain combines TRBV7-9 with TRBJ1-2; 7 positions agree with TRBD1. The length of the CDR3 is 13 residues. Germline CDR1 is SEHNR and CDR2 is FQNEAQ (reference sequence). V shed 4 bases and J 4 bases; nucleotides not matched to a gene: 3. The CDR3, as DNA: TGTGCCAGCAGCTGGGACAGCCTCTATGGCTACACCTTC. Amino acids: CASSWDSLYGYTF.

The genes are TRBV2 and TRBJ2-7, with D possibly called TRBD1 or TRBD2 (5 bases each). The CDR3 loop spans 13 amino acids. Per the germline V gene, CDR1 is SNHLY and CDR2 is FYNNEI. Trimming stripped 2 bases from V and 3 bases from J, with 8 bases between. The CDR3 DNA is TGTGCCAGCAGTGAACGGGGCCTCTACGAGCAGTACTTC. It encodes CASSERGLYEQYF.

The V gene is TRBV9, the J gene TRBJ1-2; D possibly corresponds to TRBD1 (6 bases). Germline V CDR1 and CDR2: SGDLS, YYNGEE. Trimming shortened V by 3 bases and J by 4 bases, and 16 bases separated the two germline ends. CDR3 length: 15 amino acids. The CDR3 protein is CASSAWGARPYGYTF. CDR3 coding DNA: TGTGCCAGCAGCGCCTGGGGGGCCCGACCCTATGGCTACACCTTC.